The rows below give T cell receptor beta chains drawn from one sample of a study of beta chain features in type 1 diabetes. Data came from immunoSEQ multiplex PCR; TCRdb stores just in-frame clones and leaves some out. This table holds 95,000 to 110,000 clones, approximately 30% found once. The sequenced sample was central memory CD4+ T cells from blood. The receptors were sampled from a young woman with type 1 diabetes. CDR3s include the opening cysteine and the closing phenylalanine or tryptophan. Fields, in order: CDR3 protein, CDR3 DNA, clone size, J gene, V gene, D gene. The D gene is left open where the match is weak. Not all rows give a size; the values are once, few, many and, for expanded clones, a class.

CASRTSMGAYQPQHF | TGTGCCAGTAGGACATCGATGGGTGCCTATCAGCCCCAGCATTTT | NA | TRBJ1-5 | TRBV19 | NA
CAWSVERVFQGYTF | TGTGCCTGGAGTGTAGAGAGGGTCTTTCAGGGCTACACCTTC | NA | TRBJ1-2 | TRBV30 | NA
CASSVMGGLQGYTF | TGTGCCAGCAGTGTAATGGGGGGACTTCAGGGCTACACCTTC | NA | TRBJ1-2 | TRBV2 | NA
CASSQDRRGTANTGELFF | TGCGCCAGCAGCCAAGATCGAAGGGGAACAGCGAACACCGGGGAGCTGTTTTTT | few | TRBJ2-2 | TRBV4-1 | NA
CASSPGGSGETQYF | TGTGCCAGCAGCCCCGGCGGGAGTGGAGAGACCCAGTACTTC | few | TRBJ2-5 | TRBV5-4 | TRBD2
CASSLNSYNEQFF | TGTGCCAGCAGTTTAAACAGCTACAATGAGCAGTTCTTC | NA | TRBJ2-1 | TRBV28 | NA
CSASLSSIQYF | TGCAGTGCTAGCCTGTCGAGCATTCAGTACTTC | few | TRBJ2-4 | TRBV20-1 | NA
CASSPTPGTTNNEQFF | TGTGCCAGCAGCCCGACCCCCGGGACTACTAACAATGAGCAGTTCTTC | NA | TRBJ2-1 | TRBV9 | TRBD2
CASSQYGRTTYNEQFF | TGCGCCAGCAGCCAATACGGGAGGACGACATACAATGAGCAGTTCTTC | NA | TRBJ2-1 | TRBV4-1 | TRBD2
CASSTTQGINEKLFF | TGCGCCAGCAGCACCACACAGGGGATTAATGAAAAACTGTTTTTT | once | TRBJ1-4 | TRBV5-1 | TRBD1
CASSAVTSVNEQFF | TGTGCCAGCAGCGCCGTTACTAGTGTCAATGAGCAGTTCTTC | NA | TRBJ2-1 | TRBV7-2 | NA
CAIRQGTGTEQFF | TGTGCCATCAGACAGGGGACAGGTACTGAGCAGTTCTTC | NA | TRBJ2-1 | TRBV10-3 | TRBD1
CASSFQTGELFF | TGTGCCAGCAGCTTTCAAACCGGGGAGCTGTTTTTT | NA | TRBJ2-2 | TRBV7-9 | NA
CASSPPAAANTGELFF | TGTGCCAGCTCACCACCCGCGGCAGCGAACACCGGGGAGCTGTTTTTT | few | TRBJ2-2 | TRBV18 | NA
CASSPGTGSTEAFF | TGTGCCAGTAGTCCAGGGACAGGCAGTACTGAAGCTTTCTTT | few | TRBJ1-1 | TRBV19 | TRBD1
CASSVGGSVVNGEQFF | TGTGCCAGCAGCGTAGGAGGCAGTGTGGTCAATGGTGAGCAGTTCTTC | few | TRBJ2-1 | TRBV9 | NA
CASSLRVQGLSEAFF | TGTGCCAGCAGCTTACGAGTACAGGGTTTGTCTGAAGCTTTCTTT | NA | TRBJ1-1 | TRBV7-9 | NA
CASLEAEQYF | TGTGCCAGCTTAGAAGCCGAGCAGTACTTC | NA | TRBJ2-7 | TRBV6-1 | NA
CASSVSGSSYNEQFF | TGTGCCAGCAGCGTTAGCGGGAGCTCCTACAATGAGCAGTTCTTC | many | TRBJ2-1 | TRBV9 | TRBD2
CASSLGGVGYNEQFF | TGTGCCAGCAGCTTAGGGGGAGTGGGGTACAATGAGCAGTTCTTC | few | TRBJ2-1 | TRBV7-2 | NA
CASSWDRGGEKLFF | TGTGCCAGCAGCTGGGACAGGGGGGGTGAAAAACTGTTTTTT | NA | TRBJ1-4 | TRBV7-9 | TRBD1
CASSRQGVSYEQYF | TGTGCCAGCAGCCGACAGGGGGTGTCCTACGAGCAGTACTTC | NA | TRBJ2-7 | TRBV11-2 | TRBD1
CAWSFGQSDTQYF | TGTGCCTGGAGTTTTGGACAGTCAGATACGCAGTATTTT | NA | TRBJ2-3 | TRBV30 | NA
CASSTRLAGGPYSQFF | TGTGCCAGTAGTACTAGACTAGCGGGAGGGCCTTATTCACAGTTCTTC | NA | TRBJ2-1 | TRBV19 | TRBD2
CASSSGLLDTEAFF | TGCGCCAGCAGCTCCGGACTATTGGACACTGAAGCTTTCTTT | few | TRBJ1-1 | TRBV5-1 | NA
CASGSTYEQYF | TGCGCCAGCGGGAGCACCTACGAGCAGTACTTC | NA | TRBJ2-7 | TRBV10-2 | NA
CASSPDRLNTEAFF | TGTGCCAGCAGCCCGGACAGATTGAACACTGAAGCTTTCTTT | once | TRBJ1-1 | TRBV7-2 | NA
CASSMRDGSYNEQFF | TGTGCCAGCAGCATGCGGGACGGTTCCTACAATGAGCAGTTCTTC | few | TRBJ2-1 | TRBV11-3 | NA
CASRNSGRGINEQFF | TGTGCCAGCAGAAATAGCGGGAGGGGGATTAATGAGCAGTTCTTC | few | TRBJ2-1 | TRBV6-6 | TRBD2
CASGPQGAAEKLFF | TGTGCCAGTGGTCCCCAGGGGGCGGCTGAAAAACTGTTTTTT | NA | TRBJ1-4 | TRBV19 | TRBD1
CASSKTSGDQETQYF | TGTGCCAGCAGCAAGACTAGCGGGGACCAAGAGACCCAGTACTTC | few | TRBJ2-5 | TRBV5-4 | TRBD2
CASSPPSRDRSEAFF | TGTGCCAGCTCACCACCGTCCAGGGATCGTTCTGAAGCTTTCTTT | few | TRBJ1-1 | TRBV18 | NA
CSVEDPQTGGQETQYF | TGCAGCGTTGAAGACCCGCAGACAGGGGGGCAAGAGACCCAGTACTTC | NA | TRBJ2-5 | TRBV29-1 | TRBD1
CASSYTLAGGLNEQFF | TGTGCCAGCAGTTACACACTAGCGGGAGGCCTCAATGAGCAGTTCTTC | NA | TRBJ2-1 | TRBV6-6 | TRBD2
CASSLRETQYF | TGTGCCAGCAGTCTGAGGGAGACCCAGTACTTC | NA | TRBJ2-5 | TRBV28 | NA
CASSAARDSSDTQYF | TGTGCCAGCAGCGCAGCAAGGGACTCATCAGATACGCAGTATTTT | NA | TRBJ2-3 | TRBV7-9 | NA
CASSAFSGRAADTQYF | TGTGCCAGCAGCGCCTTTAGCGGGAGGGCCGCAGATACGCAGTATTTT | few | TRBJ2-3 | TRBV7-2 | TRBD2
CASSLVWASGNNEQFF | TGTGCCAGCAGCTTGGTCTGGGCTAGCGGCAACAATGAGCAGTTCTTC | NA | TRBJ2-1 | TRBV5-6 | TRBD2
CATTGGLGTQYF | TGTGCCACCACAGGGGGACTGGGTACGCAGTATTTT | NA | TRBJ2-3 | TRBV6-6 | TRBD1
CASSSGQGPYEQYF | TGTGCCAGCAGCTCAGGACAGGGGCCGTACGAGCAGTACTTC | few | TRBJ2-7 | TRBV7-2 | TRBD1
CASSLTSGSADTQYF | TGTGCCAGCAGCTTAACCAGCGGGAGTGCAGATACGCAGTATTTT | NA | TRBJ2-3 | TRBV7-2 | TRBD2
CASKTGAGGSGELFF | TGCGCCAGCAAAACGGGGGCAGGGGGCTCCGGGGAGCTGTTTTTT | NA | TRBJ2-2 | TRBV5-1 | TRBD1
CAWTFQVGQDLFF | TGTGCCTGGACCTTCCAAGTGGGGCAAGATCTGTTCTTC | NA | TRBJ1-2 | TRBV30 | NA
CASSLEVAGDIYEQFF | TGTGCCAGCAGCTTAGAGGTAGCGGGAGACATCTATGAGCAGTTCTTC | few | TRBJ2-1 | TRBV7-2 | TRBD2
CASSSTGANSNQPQHF | TGTGCCAGCAGTTCCACAGGGGCGAATAGCAATCAGCCCCAGCATTTT | NA | TRBJ1-5 | TRBV28 | TRBD1
CASSPLVSGGYTEAFF | TGTGCCAGCTCACCACTCGTATCGGGGGGCTACACTGAAGCTTTCTTT | NA | TRBJ1-1 | TRBV18 | NA
CASRLGLSNEQFF | TGTGCCAGTCGCCTGGGGCTTTCCAATGAGCAGTTCTTC | few | TRBJ2-1 | TRBV19 | NA
CASKSGPGGRYGYTF | TGTGCCAGTAAAAGTGGGCCAGGGGGACGTTATGGCTACACCTTC | NA | TRBJ1-2 | TRBV19 | TRBD1
CASSLGGIGTEAFF | TGTGCCAGCAGTTTGGGAGGGATAGGCACTGAAGCTTTCTTT | few | TRBJ1-1 | TRBV28 | NA
CASSLGRGRGSTISGNTIYF | TGTGCCAGCAGCTTGGGTAGGGGCCGGGGGTCTACAATCTCTGGAAACACCATATATTTT | few | TRBJ1-3 | TRBV5-4 | NA